This record looks at one TCR beta chain sequence and its context. TCRdb's copy holds only in-frame clones and misses some; the assay was immunoSEQ multiplex PCR. This sample has under 15,000 clones, with around 87% found just once. Trimming took off 0 bases at V and 2 bases at J, with 8 bases between the two ends. This CDR3 region has 14 residues. Germline V gene data show CDR1 as SGHRS and CDR2 as YFSETQ. The data were taken from a study of chemoradiotherapy in HPV16-positive cancers. Study background: Candidate HPV-specific clones and shared TCR motifs came from a couple of HPV16-positive patients.

The sequence derives from a human donor with HPV-associated anogenital cancer. The sample here was blood, taken from a patient who underwent chemoradiotherapy. The rearrangement joins TRBV5-1 to TRBJ2-5; D gene ambiguous. For the CDR3, the DNA is TGCGCCAGCAGCTTGGATGGGTCTCAAGAGACCCAGTACTTC. This sequence encodes CASSLDGSQETQYF.